This is a list of T cell receptor beta chains from one sample in a study of regulatory T cells in long-lasting Graves disease. TCRdb recomputed calls from the multiplex PCR reads with MiXCR, one row per CDR3 protein. The repertoire has some 420,000 distinct CDR3 sequences, 20% to 25% of them found once; the top ten carry roughly 14%. The material sequenced was peripheral blood mononuclear cells (PBMCs), taken when the disease was refractory, from a patient treated with antithyroid drugs. The receptors shown here come from a female donor with Graves disease. Both conserved end residues are part of each CDR3. The order of the fields is D gene, J gene, V gene, CDR3 length, clone size, CDR3 protein, CDR3 DNA. D genes are given only for firm matches. Clone size appears in some rows only: once, few, many, or a class for an expanded clone.

TRBD1 | TRBJ2-7 | TRBV12-3/TRBV12-4 | 16 | many | CASSLGRSGQTYEQYF | TGTGCCAGCAGCCTCGGACGGTCGGGACAGACCTACGAGCAGTACTTC
- | TRBJ1-1 | TRBV6-5 | 13 | many | CASSLVSDFEAFF | TGTGCCAGCAGTTTAGTTTCAGACTTTGAAGCTTTCTTT
- | TRBJ1-1 | TRBV20-1 | 13 | - | CSGLDLLNTEAFF | TGCAGTGGATTAGACTTGTTGAACACTGAAGCTTTCTTT
TRBD2 | TRBJ2-3 | TRBV7-4 | 15 | - | CASSLIAGNTDTQYF | TGTGCCAGCAGCTTAATAGCGGGAAACACAGATACGCAGTATTTT
- | TRBJ1-2 | TRBV19 | 17 | - | CASSRDYQGHGDYGYTF | TGTGCCAGTAGTCGGGATTATCAGGGGCACGGTGACTATGGCTACACCTTC
- | TRBJ1-1 | TRBV7-9 | 16 | few | CASSPYRVPMNTEAFF | TGTGCCAGCAGCCCCTACAGGGTTCCCATGAACACTGAAGCTTTCTTT
TRBD1 | TRBJ1-2 | TRBV5-8 | 13 | - | CASSWTGGHGYTF | TGTGCCAGCAGTTGGACAGGGGGCCATGGCTACACCTTC
- | TRBJ1-6 | TRBV28 | 12 | many | CASTMGGGPLHF | TGTGCCAGCACTATGGGGGGGGGCCCCCTCCACTTT
- | TRBJ1-1 | TRBV27 | 15 | few | CASSSRQESGTEAFF | TGTGCCAGCAGTTCAAGACAGGAAAGCGGCACTGAAGCTTTCTTT
- | TRBJ1-5 | TRBV28 | 15 | many | CASALGRRPNQPQHF | TGTGCCAGCGCCCTCGGACGGCGACCTAATCAGCCCCAGCATTTT
TRBD2 | TRBJ2-1 | TRBV20-1 | 14 | - | CSARGLALYNEQFF | TGCAGTGCGCGGGGACTAGCTCTCTACAATGAGCAGTTCTTC
TRBD1 | TRBJ2-5 | TRBV24-1 | 17 | - | CATRVPIDRGRGETQYF | TGTGCCACCAGAGTACCCATCGACAGGGGGCGTGGAGAGACCCAGTACTTC
- | TRBJ1-4 | TRBV12-3/TRBV12-4 | 16 | - | CASSFGGQPTNEKLFF | TGTGCCAGCAGTTTCGGGGGCCAACCAACTAATGAAAAACTGTTTTTT
- | TRBJ1-1 | TRBV5-1 | 17 | - | CASSKQARGPMNTEAFF | TGCGCCAGCAGCAAACAAGCTCGGGGGCCAATGAACACTGAAGCTTTCTTT
- | TRBJ1-5 | TRBV6-1 | 12 | many | CASSATVSPQHF | TGTGCCAGCAGTGCGACGGTTAGTCCCCAGCATTTT
- | TRBJ1-1 | TRBV5-1 | 16 | few | CASSLSIAGGLAEAFF | TGCGCCAGCAGCTTGTCCATCGCGGGAGGCTTGGCTGAAGCTTTCTTT
- | TRBJ1-1 | TRBV19 | 13 | many | CASTIRADTEAFF | TGTGCCAGTACCATCAGGGCGGACACTGAAGCTTTCTTT
TRBD1 | TRBJ1-5 | TRBV27 | 14 | many | CASQPGTVGQPQHF | TGTGCCAGCCAGCCGGGGACAGTTGGGCAGCCCCAGCATTTT
TRBD1 | TRBJ2-5 | TRBV11-3 | 15 | many | CASSFNRDSEKTQYF | TGTGCCAGCAGCTTCAACCGGGACAGCGAAAAGACCCAGTACTTC
- | TRBJ1-5 | TRBV20-1 | 19 | - | CSARASSRPGSIVYQPQHF | TGCAGTGCTAGAGCTTCCTCCCGACCGGGGTCCATTGTTTATCAGCCCCAGCATTTT
- | TRBJ1-1 | TRBV7-9 | 14 | - | CASSSGFRSTEAFF | TGTGCCAGCAGCTCTGGCTTTCGGTCGACTGAAGCTTTCTTT
- | TRBJ1-1 | TRBV30 | 14 | few | CAWTRGISNTEAFF | TGTGCCTGGACCCGGGGAATCTCGAACACTGAAGCTTTCTTT
TRBD1 | TRBJ2-7 | TRBV28 | 15 | many | CASSSPQGAPPTQYF | TGTGCCAGCAGCTCACCTCAGGGGGCCCCCCCCACGCAGTACTTC
- | TRBJ2-1 | TRBV20-1 | 18 | - | CSARPQGLGSIDYNKQFF | TGCAGTGCTAGACCCCAGGGGTTGGGGTCCATAGACTACAATAAGCAGTTCTTC
- | TRBJ2-1 | TRBV9 | 16 | few | CASSPKGDFPYNEQFF | TGTGCCAGCAGCCCCAAGGGGGACTTTCCCTACAATGAGCAGTTCTTC
TRBD1 | TRBJ1-1 | TRBV20-1 | 12 | - | CSARADRDEAFF | TGCAGTGCTAGAGCCGACAGGGACGAAGCTTTCTTT
- | TRBJ1-3 | TRBV28 | 15 | - | CASSVGLMVGNTIYF | TGTGCCAGCAGTGTGGGACTGATGGTAGGAAACACCATATATTTT
- | TRBJ1-2 | TRBV30 | 13 | - | CAWSVPQGYGYTF | TGTGCCTGGAGTGTTCCGCAGGGGTATGGCTACACCTTC
- | TRBJ1-2 | TRBV28 | 13 | many | CASTSLGQHGYTF | TGTGCCAGCACTTCTCTCGGGCAACATGGGTACACCTTC
- | TRBJ1-5 | TRBV5-8 | 14 | few | CASSPWGGDQPQHF | TGTGCCAGCAGCCCGTGGGGAGGGGATCAGCCCCAGCATTTT
TRBD1 | TRBJ2-2 | TRBV4-1 | 15 | - | CASSRRAGGTGELFF | TGCGCCAGCAGCAGGAGAGCAGGGGGCACCGGGGAGCTGTTTTTT
- | TRBJ2-7 | TRBV7-2 | 13 | few | CASSTKSVYEQYF | TGTGCCAGCAGCACGAAGTCCGTTTACGAGCAGTACTTC
- | TRBJ2-1 | TRBV30 | 13 | few | CAWNPGSTNEQFF | TGTGCCTGGAATCCAGGTAGTACGAATGAGCAGTTCTTC
- | TRBJ2-7 | TRBV28 | 14 | many | CASSFIRGPYEQYF | TGTGCCAGCAGTTTTATCAGGGGCCCCTACGAGCAGTACTTC
- | TRBJ2-1 | TRBV19 | 17 | - | CASSIGWGSGMNNEQFF | TGTGCCAGTAGTATTGGGTGGGGTTCAGGGATGAACAATGAGCAGTTCTTC
- | TRBJ1-2 | TRBV7-2 | 11 | many | CASSLSWGYTF | TGTGCCAGCAGCCTGAGCTGGGGCTACACCTTC
TRBD2 | TRBJ2-3 | TRBV6-5 | 19 | once | CASSYGWGLAGGGTDTQYF | TGTGCCAGCAGTTACGGGTGGGGACTAGCGGGGGGAGGCACAGATACGCAGTATTTT
- | TRBJ1-2 | TRBV5-4 | 13 | - | CASSPGTREGYTF | TGTGCCAGCAGCCCCGGGACACGGGAGGGCTACACCTTC
TRBD1 | TRBJ2-6 | TRBV12-3/TRBV12-4 | 19 | many | CASSPGTGSAISGANVLTF | TGTGCCAGCAGTCCCGGGACAGGGAGCGCTATCTCTGGGGCCAACGTCCTGACTTTC
- | TRBJ1-5 | TRBV2 | 14 | many | CASKYGTANQPQHF | TGTGCCAGCAAATATGGGACGGCCAATCAGCCCCAGCATTTT
- | TRBJ1-4 | TRBV4-1 | 15 | - | CASSQGGRVNEKLFF | TGCGCCAGCAGCCAAGGGGGTAGGGTTAATGAAAAACTGTTTTTT
- | TRBJ2-3 | TRBV7-2 | 16 | - | CASSRTRDSSTDTQYF | TGTGCCAGCAGCAGGACCAGAGATTCATCCACAGATACGCAGTATTTT
TRBD1 | TRBJ1-2 | TRBV12-3/TRBV12-4 | 14 | many | CASSRQGNSYGYTF | TGTGCCAGCAGTCGACAGGGGAATAGCTATGGCTACACCTTC
- | TRBJ2-7 | TRBV7-2 | 13 | many | CASSLVAGREQYF | TGTGCCAGCAGCTTAGTCGCGGGGAGAGAGCAGTACTTC
- | TRBJ1-4 | TRBV28 | 15 | - | CASSLPRGMGEKLFF | TGTGCCAGCAGTTTACCCAGGGGTATGGGGGAAAAACTGTTTTTT